Each of the 3 T cell receptor beta chains below was sequenced from the same sample in a study of blood T cell repertoires in COVID-19. Sequencing used immunoSEQ multiplex PCR; TCRdb keeps in-frame clones, though not all of them. The profile covers some 400,000 clones, with 91% appearing a single time and around 0.94% taken by the ten largest. What was sequenced was PBMCs or T cells enriched from blood (not recorded which). Every receptor here comes from a woman in her thirties or forties who had been exposed to COVID-19.

V gene TRBV12-3 or TRBV12-4 combines with J gene TRBJ1-1; D ambiguous. V lost 5 bases to trimming and J lost 0 bases, with 7 bases between them. This CDR3 has 13 residues. The CDR3 protein is CASSPQMNTEAFF. The DNA for the CDR3 is TGTGCCAGCAGTCCTCAGATGAACACTGAAGCTTTCTTT.

The V and J genes are TRBV6-6 and TRBJ1-1; maybe TRBD1 (5 bases). The CDR3 loop spans 11 amino acids. Per the germline V gene, CDR1 is MNHNY and CDR2 is SVGAGI (reference sequence). V was shortened by 7 bases and J by 8 bases, with 11 bases between the two germline ends. Written as DNA, the CDR3 is TGTGCCAGCACCCAGACAGCCGAAGCTTTCTTT. This gives the protein CASTQTAEAFF.

This clone was seen just once. The CDR3 protein is CASSLVPGEQFF. DNA for the CDR3: TGTGCCAGCAGCTTAGTCCCAGGTGAGCAGTTCTTC. This chain connects TRBV7-9 to TRBJ2-1, with D hard to call. Germline CDR1 reads SEHNR; CDR2 reads FQNEAQ (reference sequence). Trimming removed 1 base from V and 9 bases from J, with 7 bases in between. The CDR3 sequence is 12 residues long.